This T cell receptor (beta chain) originates from a study of CD8 T cells in Susac syndrome (dated by TCRdb to the late 2010s). In terms of the full investigation: The study used repertoire sequencing to test whether antigen drove CD8+ T cell activation and differentiation in Susac syndrome. The study compared CD8+ T cell repertoire clonality among approximately twelve healthy donors, roughly 14 Susac syndrome patients and around 16 multiple sclerosis patients. The research as a whole found: The study acknowledged that relatively few individuals were included in the TCR sequencing and HLA analysis.

In the case of this clonotype: The antigen it binds to is not known. No base quality values were provided; no much bigger clone lies one nucleotide off.

Peripheral blood CD8+ and CD4+ T cells from healthy donors, Susac syndrome patients and multiple sclerosis patients were profiled by high-throughput TCR beta sequencing. The multiple sclerosis controls were treatment-naive patients who had stable or active relapsing-remitting disease and met the revised McDonald criteria. Bulk CD8+ and CD4+ T cells were purified magnetically by negative isolation, whereas CD8+ TEMRA cells were enriched by FACS. Blood was drawn into EDTA tubes, processed within 24 hours, and PBMCs were isolated by density gradient centrifugation. PBMCs intended for TCR sequencing were frozen in liquid nitrogen and were later thawed in a 37 degrees C water bath. A purity of at least 90% was achieved for sorted or isolated CD4+, CD8+ and CD8+ TEMRA cells. RNA was extracted with the RNeasy kit and about 0.45 to 1 ug was reverse transcribed using random hexamers. TCR beta CDR3 regions were amplified with the immunoSEQ multiplex PCR assay covering 54 Vbeta and 13 Jbeta segments. PCR amplification bias was corrected using a synthetic template baseline for primer optimization and computational correction. In the paper's pipeline: Only productive sequences were kept, with reads annotated to V, D and J genes according to IMGT and analyzed in immunoSEQ Analyzer. Clonality was computed as one minus Shannon entropy normalized by log2 of the number of productive unique sequences. For each patient and control, public and private clones were evaluated within the 100 most prevalent clones. Clones were defined as Susac-specific if absent from the healthy and MS cohorts, from 900 to 1,300 published viral clones and from other ImmuneACCESS disease sequences. The public sequencing data were trimmed at Q25 with fastp and processed into clonotypes with MiXCR by TCRdb, which kept only in-frame beta chains. Each CDR3 protein appears once, grouped with its most common genes and DNA. TCRdb assigned the V and J calls; the authors' analysis was not used. The sample yields about 130,000 distinct CDR3 sequences; 90% to 95% were counted once. About 0.25% of the sample comes from the top ten.

From the cysteine up to the phenylalanine, the CDR3 has a length of 12 residues. Only CDR3 DNA remains: 36 bases, in frame from the first base. Here V drops 8 bases and J drops 5 bases, and the junction holds 5 bases not matched to any gene. Based on the germline V gene, the CDR1 and CDR2 sequences are MGHRA and YSYEKL. Recombination linked TRBV4-1 to TRBJ2-5; 7 of the junction bases match TRBD2. Sequenced: CD8+ T cells from PBMCs. The TCR comes from a human donor with multiple sclerosis. The CDR3 sequence is CASAGAGETQYF. The DNA sequence is given as TGCGCCAGCGCGGGAGCCGGGGAGACCCAGTACTTC.